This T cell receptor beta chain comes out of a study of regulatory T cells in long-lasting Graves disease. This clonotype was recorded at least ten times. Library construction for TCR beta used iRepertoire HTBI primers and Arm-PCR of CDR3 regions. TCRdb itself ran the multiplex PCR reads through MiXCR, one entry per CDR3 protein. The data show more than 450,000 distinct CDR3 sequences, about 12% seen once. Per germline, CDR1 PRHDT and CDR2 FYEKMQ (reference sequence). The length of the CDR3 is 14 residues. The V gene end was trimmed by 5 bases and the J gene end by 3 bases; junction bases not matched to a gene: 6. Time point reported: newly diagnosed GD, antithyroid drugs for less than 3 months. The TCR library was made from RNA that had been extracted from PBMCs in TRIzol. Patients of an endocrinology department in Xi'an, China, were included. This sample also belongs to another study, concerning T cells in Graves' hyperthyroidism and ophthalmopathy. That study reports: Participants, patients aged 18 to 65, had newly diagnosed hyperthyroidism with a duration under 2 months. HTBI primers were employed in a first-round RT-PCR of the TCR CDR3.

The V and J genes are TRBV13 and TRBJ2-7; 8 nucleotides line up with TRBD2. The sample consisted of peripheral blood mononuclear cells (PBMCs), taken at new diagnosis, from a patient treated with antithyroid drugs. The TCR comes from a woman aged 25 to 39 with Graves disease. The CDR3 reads CASSVRLAHYEQYF. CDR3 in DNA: TGTGCCAGCAGCGTCCGACTAGCGCACTACGAGCAGTACTTC.